The rows below give T cell receptor beta chains drawn from one sample of a study of CD4 and CD8 cells across lung adenocarcinoma regions. TCRdb ran MiXCR on the PCR reads and lists one entry per CDR3 protein. Here the sample spans about 12,000 distinct CDR3 sequences, 53% being singletons. Source material: CD8+ T cells from the center of a lung tumor. The receptor set was obtained from a female donor with lung adenocarcinoma. The CD4 and CD8 labels of this study may be unreliable. CDR3s include the opening cysteine and the closing phenylalanine or tryptophan. Each record gives: J gene, CDR3 length, clone size, V gene, D gene, CDR3 protein, CDR3 DNA. The D gene is left open where the match is weak. Size values are once, few and many counts, or a class for expanded clones, and some rows have none.

j_gene: TRBJ2-3; len: 12; abundance: NA; v_gene: TRBV10-3; d_gene: NA; CDR3aa: CAGRHRQDTQYF; CDR3nt: TGTGCCGGGAGACACAGACAAGATACGCAGTACTTT
j_gene: TRBJ1-4; len: 11; abundance: many; v_gene: TRBV6-1; d_gene: NA; CDR3aa: CASSEPWKLFF; CDR3nt: TGTGCCAGCAGTGAGCCGTGGAAACTGTTTTTT
j_gene: TRBJ1-2; len: 13; abundance: few; v_gene: TRBV10-3; d_gene: NA; CDR3aa: CAISENTRYGYTF; CDR3nt: TGTGCCATCAGTGAGAACACCAGATATGGCTACACCTTC
j_gene: TRBJ2-3; len: 16; abundance: NA; v_gene: TRBV7-2; d_gene: NA; CDR3aa: CASSAPLDGATDTQYF; CDR3nt: TGTGCCAGCAGCGCGCCTTTGGACGGAGCCACCGATACGCAGTATTTT
j_gene: TRBJ2-3; len: 18; abundance: NA; v_gene: TRBV6-1; d_gene: TRBD2; CDR3aa: CASLRLLGREGRGDTQYF; CDR3nt: TGTGCCAGCCTTCGATTATTAGGGCGGGAGGGCCGGGGAGATACGCAGTATTTT
j_gene: TRBJ2-3; len: 15; abundance: NA; v_gene: TRBV10-2; d_gene: TRBD1; CDR3aa: CARLLQGIGTDTQYF; CDR3nt: TGCGCCAGATTGCTACAGGGGATCGGCACAGATACGCAGTATTTT
j_gene: TRBJ2-1; len: 16; abundance: once; v_gene: TRBV6-1; d_gene: NA; CDR3aa: CASSIIKRDSYDEQFF; CDR3nt: TGTGCCAGCAGTATAATAAAGCGAGACTCCTACGATGAGCAGTTCTTC
j_gene: TRBJ1-2; len: 16; abundance: NA; v_gene: TRBV6-1; d_gene: NA; CDR3aa: CASLRGDTQSNYGYTF; CDR3nt: TGTGCCAGCCTCCGGGGTGATACCCAATCTAACTATGGCTACACCTTC
j_gene: TRBJ2-2; len: 18; abundance: NA; v_gene: TRBV6-1; d_gene: TRBD2; CDR3aa: CASSLLTSGGPYAEELFF; CDR3nt: TGTGCCAGCAGCCTATTGACTAGCGGGGGACCCTATGCCGAGGAGCTGTTTTTT
j_gene: TRBJ2-3; len: 12; abundance: NA; v_gene: TRBV6-1; d_gene: NA; CDR3aa: CASTQMTDTQYF; CDR3nt: TGTGCCAGCACGCAGATGACTGATACGCAGTATTTT
j_gene: TRBJ2-5; len: 11; abundance: few; v_gene: TRBV29-1; d_gene: NA; CDR3aa: CSPVAGETQYF; CDR3nt: TGCAGCCCTGTGGCCGGGGAGACCCAGTACTTC
j_gene: TRBJ2-3; len: 19; abundance: medium-sized; v_gene: TRBV6-1; d_gene: TRBD1; CDR3aa: CASRDPGQGLKLGTDTQYF; CDR3nt: TGTGCCAGCAGAGATCCGGGACAGGGGTTAAAACTCGGCACAGATACGCAGTATTTT
j_gene: TRBJ2-7; len: 13; abundance: NA; v_gene: TRBV6-1; d_gene: NA; CDR3aa: CASSGARLGEQYF; CDR3nt: TGTGCCAGCAGTGGAGCCCGACTGGGCGAGCAGTACTTC
j_gene: TRBJ2-3; len: 15; abundance: once; v_gene: TRBV7-6; d_gene: NA; CDR3aa: CAGGFGARDPDTQYF; CDR3nt: TGTGCCGGGGGGTTTGGGGCTCGTGACCCAGATACGCAGTATTTT
j_gene: TRBJ2-1; len: 15; abundance: NA; v_gene: TRBV10-1; d_gene: TRBD2; CDR3aa: CASSEGTSGVNEQFF; CDR3nt: TGCGCCAGCAGTGAGGGTACTAGCGGGGTCAATGAGCAGTTCTTC
j_gene: TRBJ2-7; len: 14; abundance: few; v_gene: TRBV5-1; d_gene: TRBD2; CDR3aa: CASSWAGGPYEQYF; CDR3nt: TGCGCCAGCAGCTGGGCGGGGGGGCCCTACGAGCAGTACTTC
j_gene: TRBJ2-7; len: 14; abundance: NA; v_gene: TRBV7-2; d_gene: TRBD2; CDR3aa: CASSLDPSGYEQYF; CDR3nt: TGTGCCAGCAGCTTAGATCCTAGCGGCTACGAGCAGTACTTC
j_gene: TRBJ2-2; len: 16; abundance: NA; v_gene: TRBV6-1; d_gene: NA; CDR3aa: CASSEPGLAGTGELYF; CDR3nt: TGTGCCAGCAGTGAACCGGGACTTGCGGGCACAGGGGAGCTGTATTTT
j_gene: TRBJ2-3; len: 13; abundance: large; v_gene: TRBV6-1; d_gene: NA; CDR3aa: CASSELAADTQYF; CDR3nt: TGTGCCAGCAGTGAATTAGCGGCGGATACGCAGTATTTT
j_gene: TRBJ2-3; len: 16; abundance: NA; v_gene: TRBV6-1; d_gene: TRBD2; CDR3aa: CASSRTSGSLTDTQYF; CDR3nt: TGTGCCAGCAGTAGGACTAGCGGGAGTCTCACAGATACGCAGTATTTT